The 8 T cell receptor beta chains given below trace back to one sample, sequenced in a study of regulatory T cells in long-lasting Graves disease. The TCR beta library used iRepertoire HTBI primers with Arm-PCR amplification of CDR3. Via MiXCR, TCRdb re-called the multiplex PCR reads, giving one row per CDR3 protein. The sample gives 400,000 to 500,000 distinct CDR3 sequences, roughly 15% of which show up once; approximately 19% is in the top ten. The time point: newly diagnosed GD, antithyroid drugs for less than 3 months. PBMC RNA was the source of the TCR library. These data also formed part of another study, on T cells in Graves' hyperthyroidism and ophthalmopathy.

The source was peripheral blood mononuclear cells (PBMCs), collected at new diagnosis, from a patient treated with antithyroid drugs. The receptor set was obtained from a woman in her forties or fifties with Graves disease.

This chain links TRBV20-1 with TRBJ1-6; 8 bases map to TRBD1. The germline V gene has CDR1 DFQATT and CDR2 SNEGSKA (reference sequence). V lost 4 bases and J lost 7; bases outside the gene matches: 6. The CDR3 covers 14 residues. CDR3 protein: CSATSGQDNSPLHF. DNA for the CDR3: TGCAGTGCTACCTCGGGACAGGACAATTCACCCCTCCACTTT.

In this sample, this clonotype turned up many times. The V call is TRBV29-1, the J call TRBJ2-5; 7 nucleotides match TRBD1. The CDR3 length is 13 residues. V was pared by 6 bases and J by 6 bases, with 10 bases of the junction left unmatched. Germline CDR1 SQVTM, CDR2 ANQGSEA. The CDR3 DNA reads TGCAGCGTCAGAGGGACAGTCCTAAAGACCCAGTACTTC. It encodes CSVRGTVLKTQYF.

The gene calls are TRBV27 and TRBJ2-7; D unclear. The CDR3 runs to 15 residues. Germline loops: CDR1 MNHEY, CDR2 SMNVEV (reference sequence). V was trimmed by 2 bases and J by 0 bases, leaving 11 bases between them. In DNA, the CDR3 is TGTGCCAGCAGTTTACACGGTGAGAGCTCCTACGAGCAGTACTTC. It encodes CASSLHGESSYEQYF.

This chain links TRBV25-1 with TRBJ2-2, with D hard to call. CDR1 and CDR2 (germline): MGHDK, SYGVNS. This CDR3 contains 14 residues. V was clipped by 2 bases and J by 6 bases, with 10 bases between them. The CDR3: CASSETWLAGELFF. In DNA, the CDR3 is TGTGCCAGCAGTGAAACATGGCTAGCCGGGGAGCTGTTTTTT.

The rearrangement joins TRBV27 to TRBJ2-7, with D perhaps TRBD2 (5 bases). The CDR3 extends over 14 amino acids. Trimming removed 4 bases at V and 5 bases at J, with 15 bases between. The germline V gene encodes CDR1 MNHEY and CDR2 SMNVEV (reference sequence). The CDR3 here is CASSSLRGIDEQYF. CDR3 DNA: TGTGCCAGCAGTTCTCTCCGAGGGATAGACGAGCAGTACTTC.

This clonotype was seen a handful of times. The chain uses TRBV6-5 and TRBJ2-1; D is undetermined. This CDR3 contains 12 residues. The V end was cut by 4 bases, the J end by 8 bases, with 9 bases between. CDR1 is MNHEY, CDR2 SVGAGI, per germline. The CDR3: CASSFQGYEQFF. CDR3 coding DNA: TGTGCCAGCAGTTTCCAAGGGTATGAGCAGTTCTTC.

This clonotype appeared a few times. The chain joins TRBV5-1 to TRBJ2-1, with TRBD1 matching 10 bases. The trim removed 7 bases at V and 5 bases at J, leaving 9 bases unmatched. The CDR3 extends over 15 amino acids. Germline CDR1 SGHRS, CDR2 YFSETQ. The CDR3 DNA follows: TGCGCCAGCCATGAGACAGGGGGCGCCCACAATGAGCAGTTCTTC. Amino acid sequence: CASHETGGAHNEQFF.

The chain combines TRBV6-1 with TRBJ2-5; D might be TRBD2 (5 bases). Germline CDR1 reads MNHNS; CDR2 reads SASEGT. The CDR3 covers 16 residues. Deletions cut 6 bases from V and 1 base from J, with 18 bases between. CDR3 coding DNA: TGTGCCAGCAGAGACGGCCGGGGTAGCGTCCAAGAGACCCAGTACTTC. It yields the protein CASRDGRGSVQETQYF.